These 28 T cell receptor beta chains were all obtained from the same sample, sequenced in a study of shared clonotypes between healthy human individuals. Here immunoSEQ multiplex PCR was the method, and the copy in TCRdb shows in-frame clones only, minus some. The profile covers over a million clones, with about 98% appearing a single time and approximately 0.44% taken by the ten largest. Sequencing was carried out using naive CD4+ T cells sorted from blood. Noted subset: CD45RA+ positively selected. The receptors were gathered from a man aged 30 to 39 in good health.

The rearrangement joins TRBV7-6 to TRBJ2-7, with no clear D. CDR3 length equals 16 residues. The V gene lost 1 base and the J gene lost 0 bases, with 13 bases spanning the gap. Germline CDR1 SGHVS, CDR2 FNYEAQ. The CDR3 spells CASSLGAADHSYEQYF. Here the CDR3 DNA reads TGTGCCAGCAGCTTAGGAGCTGCGGATCACTCCTACGAGCAGTACTTC. The whole variable domain, remainder taken from reference TRBV7-6 and TRBJ2-7, is GAGVSQSPRYKVTKRGQDVALRCDPISGHVSLYWYRQALGQGPEFLTYFNYEAQQDKSGLPNDRFSAERPEGSISTLTIQRTEQRDSAMYRCASSLGAADHSYEQYFGPGTRLTVT.

The rearrangement links TRBV11-2 to TRBJ2-5; D is unclear. V lost 1 base, J lost 0 bases, and 9 bases lay in between. Germline CDR1 is SGHAT and CDR2 is FQNNGV. The CDR3 has 15 amino acids. CDR3 region: CASSLGDADQETQYF. The CDR3 region has the DNA TGTGCCAGCAGCTTAGGTGACGCAGACCAAGAGACCCAGTACTTC. Full variable domain (outside the CDR3, taken from reference TRBV11-2 and TRBJ2-5): EAGVAQSPRYKIIEKRQSVAFWCNPISGHATLYWYQQILGQGPKLLIQFQNNGVVDDSQLPKDRFSAERLKGVDSTLKIQPAKLEDSAVYLCASSLGDADQETQYFGPGTRLLVL.

The chain employs TRBV30 and TRBJ1-2, with D hard to call. CDR3 length equals 10 residues. Germline CDR1 GTSNPN, CDR2 SVGIG (reference sequence). The V end lost 0 bases, the J end lost 6 bases, and 2 bases lay between the germline ends. CDR3 sequence (DNA): TGTGCCTGGAGTGTAAATGGCTACACCTTC. This gives the protein CAWSVNGYTF.

The gene calls are TRBV5-1 and TRBJ1-2, with D unclear. V was clipped by 1 base and J by 1 base, with 5 bases between them. The germline V gene encodes CDR1 SGHRS and CDR2 YFSETQ. The CDR3 length is 13 residues. As DNA, the CDR3 is TGCGCCAGCAGCTTGCACAATAACTATGGCTACACCTTC. Protein sequence: CASSLHNNYGYTF.

This clone was seen once. Within the sample, other DNA sequences also encode this same CDR3. CDR3 DNA sequence: TGTGCCAGCTCACCACTAGCGGGAGGGCCGAATGAGCAGTTCTTC. Amino acids: CASSPLAGGPNEQFF. The chain joins TRBV18 to TRBJ2-1; 11 bases are a match to TRBD2. This CDR3 region has 15 residues. The V segment lost 1 base and the J segment 7 bases; nucleotides outside the gene matches: 3. Germline values: CDR1 KGHSH, CDR2 LQKENI. Variable domain in full (rest from reference TRBV18 and TRBJ2-1): NAGVMQNPRHLVRRRGQEARLRCSPMKGHSHVYWYRQLPEEGLKFMVYLQKENIIDESGMPKERFSAEFPKEGPSILRIQQVVRGDSAAYFCASSPLAGGPNEQFFGPGTRLTVL.

This chain uses TRBV5-1 with TRBJ2-3; TRBD1 matches at 9 bases. V lost 6 bases, J lost 3 bases, and 11 bases stayed unmatched. The germline CDR1 and CDR2 sequences are SGHRS and YFSETQ. The length of the CDR3 is 16 residues. The CDR3, as DNA: TGCGCCAGCAACGACATAAACAGGGGGCGGACAGATACGCAGTATTTT. Protein product: CASNDINRGRTDTQYF.

This chain joins TRBV29-1 and TRBJ2-3; D perhaps matches TRBD1 (5 bases). The germline gives CDR1 SQVTM, CDR2 ANQGSEA. Trimming removed 1 base from V and 6 bases from J, with 8 bases in between. The CDR3 runs to 12 residues. The CDR3 loop reads CSVEAPGDTQYF. As DNA, the CDR3 is TGCAGCGTTGAAGCCCCAGGGGATACGCAGTATTTT.

The J gene is TRBJ2-7, the V gene TRBV2; D unclear. This CDR3 is built from 13 residues. CDR1 and CDR2 (germline): SNHLY, FYNNEI. V lost 4 bases and J 4 bases, leaving 11 bases between the germline ends. The CDR3 region has the DNA TGTGCCAGCAGTGTCTCCGGACCTTACGAGCAGTACTTC. This sequence encodes CASSVSGPYEQYF.

The V gene is TRBV27, the J gene TRBJ2-1; tentative D call: TRBD2 (7 bases). The CDR3 is 13 residues long. V was clipped by 6 bases and J by 7 bases, with 13 bases between them. Germline V gene sequence: CDR1 MNHEY, CDR2 SMNVEV (reference sequence). CDR3 residues: CASSPRGGNEQFF. CDR3 DNA sequence: TGTGCCAGCAGCCCAAGGGGGGGTAATGAGCAGTTCTTC.

The chain couples TRBV5-4 to TRBJ2-5; D gene ambiguous. CDR1 is SGHNT and CDR2 is YYREEE in the germline V gene (reference sequence). This CDR3 has 15 amino acids. Trimming shortened V by 0 bases and J by 5 bases, and 14 bases separated the two germline ends. The CDR3 loop reads CASSLASVAGETQYF. The CDR3 DNA is TGTGCCAGCAGCTTGGCCTCGGTGGCCGGGGAGACCCAGTACTTC.

V is TRBV28 and J is TRBJ2-7; possibly TRBD1 or TRBD2 for D (6 bases each). The CDR3 consists of 13 residues. The V gene lost 3 bases and the J gene lost 5 bases, with 11 bases spanning the gap. CDR1 is MDHEN and CDR2 is SYDVKM in the germline V gene. The CDR3 sequence: CASSFSGDNEQYF. The CDR3 bases are TGTGCCAGCAGTTTTTCGGGGGACAACGAGCAGTACTTC.

The J gene is TRBJ1-2, the V gene TRBV7-9; D not certain. Trimming pared 0 bases from V and 4 bases from J, leaving 3 bases between. The CDR3 is made up of 12 amino acids. Per the germline V gene, CDR1 is SEHNR and CDR2 is FQNEAQ (reference sequence). CDR3 sequence reads: CASSLASYGYTF. CDR3 DNA: TGTGCCAGCAGCTTAGCTAGCTATGGCTACACCTTC.

The rearrangement uses TRBV5-6 and TRBJ2-5, with D unresolved. The V end lost 5 bases, the J end lost 2 bases, and 22 bases lay between the germline ends. The CDR3 covers 17 residues. The germline V gene encodes CDR1 SGHDT and CDR2 YYEEEE. The CDR3 loop is CASRKKRWPALQETQYF. As DNA, the CDR3 is TGTGCCAGCAGAAAAAAACGTTGGCCAGCCCTTCAAGAGACCCAGTACTTC.

This sequence joins TRBV5-1 and TRBJ2-3, with 8 nucleotides matching TRBD1. The V and J ends lost 0 bases and 9 bases, in that order; junction bases with no gene match: 3. The CDR3 extends over 13 amino acids. The germline V gene encodes CDR1 SGHRS and CDR2 YFSETQ. The CDR3 DNA reads TGCGCCAGCAGCTTGGAGCGACAGGGGACGCAGTATTTT. Protein product: CASSLERQGTQYF.

The gene calls are TRBV12-5 and TRBJ2-3, with TRBD1 identical over 7 bases. V was clipped by 6 bases and J by 2 bases; unmatched bases: 5. Germline CDR1 is LGHNT and CDR2 is FRNRAP. The CDR3 totals 14 residues. CDR3 protein: CASGKTGSTDTQYF. CDR3 DNA sequence: TGTGCTAGTGGCAAGACAGGGTCCACAGATACGCAGTATTTT.

V is TRBV5-6 and J is TRBJ2-3; TRBD2 is a possible D gene (5 bases). The V gene lost 4 bases and the J gene lost 0 bases, with 12 bases spanning the gap. Looked up from germline, CDR1 is SGHDT and CDR2 is YYEEEE. This CDR3 is 15 amino acids long. CDR3 sequence reads: CASSPKTISTDTQYF. CDR3 coding DNA: TGTGCCAGCAGCCCGAAGACTATAAGCACAGATACGCAGTATTTT. The whole variable domain, filled in from reference TRBV5-6 and TRBJ2-3, reads DAGVTQSPTHLIKTRGQQVTLRCSPKSGHDTVSWYQQALGQGPQFIFQYYEEEERQRGNFPDRFSGHQFPNYSSELNVNALLLGDSALYLCASSPKTISTDTQYFGPGTRLTVL.

This chain's CDR3 is CASSLYQGNYEQFF. CDR3 in DNA: TGTGCCAGCAGCTTGTATCAGGGGAACTATGAGCAGTTCTTC. The chain is built from TRBV7-2 and TRBJ2-1, with a weak D call TRBD1 (6 bases). Trimming took off 3 bases at V and 8 bases at J, with 14 bases between the two ends. Germline loops: CDR1 SGHTA, CDR2 FQGNSA. The CDR3 length is 14 residues.

This sequence joins TRBV5-1 and TRBJ2-1; D ambiguous. Per the germline V gene, CDR1 is SGHRS and CDR2 is YFSETQ. V gave up 0 bases and J gave up 8 bases, with 15 bases separating them. The CDR3 has 15 amino acids. The CDR3 nucleotides read TGCGCCAGCAGCTTGGTTGGGCTCAGAGCCCATGAGCAGTTCTTC. Its translation is CASSLVGLRAHEQFF. The whole variable domain, filled in from reference TRBV5-1 and TRBJ2-1, reads KAGVTQTPRYLIKTRGQQVTLSCSPISGHRSVSWYQQTPGQGLQFLFEYFSETQRNKGNFPGRFSGRQFSNSRSEMNVSTLELGDSALYLCASSLVGLRAHEQFFGPGTRLTVL.

Worth noting for this clone: A junction boundary mismatches the germline segment, possibly from a read error. This chain uses TRBV14 with TRBJ2-1; D call uncertain. Germline V CDR1 and CDR2: SGHDN, FVKESK. The CDR3 covers 14 residues. CDR3 sequence: CASSQDRSFNEQFF. The CDR3 DNA sequence: TGTGCCAGCAGCCAAGACAGGTCCTTCAATGAGCAGTTCTTC.

CDR3: CASSRDYRGTQYNEQFF. The CDR3, as DNA: TGTGCCAGTAGTAGGGACTATCGGGGGACCCAATACAATGAGCAGTTCTTC. The chain is built from TRBV19 and TRBJ2-1; the match to TRBD2 covers 7 bases. The germline gives CDR1 LNHDA, CDR2 SQIVND (reference sequence). The CDR3 runs 17 residues. V was pared by 4 bases and J by 4 bases, with 13 bases of the junction left unmatched.

V and J are TRBV7-6 and TRBJ2-3, with 7 bases matching TRBD2. The V and J ends lost 5 bases and 5 bases, in that order; junction bases with no gene match: 7. This CDR3 region has 14 residues. Germline CDR1 and CDR2: SGHVS and FNYEAQ. CDR3 in DNA: TGTGCCAGCAGCCACCCCGTAGCGGGAGATACGCAGTATTTT. It codes for CASSHPVAGDTQYF.

This chain links TRBV19 with TRBJ2-7; unclear D gene. Germline CDR1 and CDR2: LNHDA and SQIVND (reference sequence). The CDR3 sequence is 13 residues long. Trimming took 5 bases from V and 5 from J, leaving 13 bases between them. The CDR3 nucleotides are TGTGCCAGTAGTTTGGGTCGCGCCGACGAGCAGTACTTC. Translating gives CASSLGRADEQYF.

The rearrangement joins TRBV10-2 to TRBJ2-7, with 8 nucleotides matching TRBD2. This CDR3 has 17 amino acids. The V gene end was trimmed by 6 bases and the J gene end by 2 bases; junction bases not matched to a gene: 15. The germline CDR1 and CDR2 sequences are WSHSY and SAAADI. The DNA for the CDR3 is TGCGCCAGCAGAGCCGGAGATCAAGCGGGAGCAGCCTACGAGCAGTACTTC. It specifies CASRAGDQAGAAYEQYF.

The V call is TRBV19, the J call TRBJ2-2, with TRBD1 identical over 11 bases. The V and J ends lost 4 bases and 4 bases, in that order; junction bases with no gene match: 5. The germline CDR1 and CDR2 sequences are LNHDA and SQIVND (reference sequence). The CDR3 contains 16 residues. CDR3: CASSRGTGGSTGELFF. The CDR3 DNA is TGTGCCAGTAGTAGAGGGACAGGGGGATCCACCGGGGAGCTGTTTTTT.

This chain joins TRBV6-6 and TRBJ1-1; unclear D gene. V lost 9 bases to trimming and J lost 2 bases, with 13 bases between them. This CDR3 has 13 residues. Germline V gives CDR1 MNHNY, CDR2 SVGAGI (reference sequence). The CDR3 coding sequence is TGTGCCAGTACACTCGGGCCTAACACTGAAGCTTTCTTT. Translating gives CASTLGPNTEAFF.

The genes are TRBV18 and TRBJ1-2; unclear D gene. This CDR3 is 14 amino acids long. The germline gives CDR1 KGHSH, CDR2 LQKENI. V was trimmed by 6 bases and J by 7 bases, leaving 18 bases between them. CDR3 DNA: TGTGCCAGCTCCCGCAAAGGCGACCCGGGTGGCTACACCTTC. Amino acids: CASSRKGDPGGYTF. Combining the CDR3 with reference TRBV18 and TRBJ1-2 gives the whole variable domain NAGVMQNPRHLVRRRGQEARLRCSPMKGHSHVYWYRQLPEEGLKFMVYLQKENIIDESGMPKERFSAEFPKEGPSILRIQQVVRGDSAAYFCASSRKGDPGGYTFGSGTRLTVV.

The CDR3 DNA follows: TGTGCCAGCAGCTTAGGTCCCCTACCCAATCAGCCCCAGCATTTT. The encoded protein is CASSLGPLPNQPQHF. V gene TRBV13 combines with J gene TRBJ1-5; D remains ambiguous. Germline V gene data show CDR1 as PRHDT and CDR2 as FYEKMQ (reference sequence). The CDR3 spans 15 residues. V was pared by 0 bases and J by 3 bases, with 9 bases between.

Regarding this clone: Other DNA sequences in this sample translate to the same CDR3. The J gene is TRBJ1-3, the V gene TRBV5-1; D is possibly TRBD1 (6 bases). The CDR3 sequence is 14 residues long. Germline V gene data show CDR1 as SGHRS and CDR2 as YFSETQ. The ends were cut back, 0 bases at V and 4 bases at J, with 8 bases in the middle. CDR3 sequence: CASSLGQAGNTIYF. For the CDR3, the DNA is TGCGCCAGCAGCTTGGGACAGGCCGGAAACACCATATATTTT. Complete variable domain (other parts from reference TRBV5-1 and TRBJ1-3): KAGVTQTPRYLIKTRGQQVTLSCSPISGHRSVSWYQQTPGQGLQFLFEYFSETQRNKGNFPGRFSGRQFSNSRSEMNVSTLELGDSALYLCASSLGQAGNTIYFGEGSWLTVV.